This T cell receptor (beta chain) emerged from a study of blood T cells in healthy people across ages. Study information: Template switching caught about one barcoded beta molecule for each two T cells.

The study, taken as a whole, reports: Long-lived donors exceeded aged donors in naive CD4+ cells and diversity.

On this clonotype itself: Its antigen is not known.

In terms of origin and age, donors were healthy Caucasian individuals from Russia aged roughly 6 to 95. This CDR3 has 15 residues. Germline assignment: CDR1 SNHLY and CDR2 FYNNEI. The V end lost 4 bases, the J end lost 4 bases, and 14 bases lay between the germline ends. The second PCR ran roughly 6 to 12 cycles with a sample-barcoded 5' primer and J-beta primers. Each TCR beta cDNA got a 12-nucleotide random molecular identifier. MiXCR, applied by TCRdb to the 5' RACE reads, yields one record per CDR3 protein. The sample holds 1,800,000 or so distinct CDR3 sequences, approximately 39% seen once. The TCR originated in a human donor in good health. Material for sequencing was blood. The gene calls are TRBV2 and TRBJ2-1; perhaps D is TRBD1 or TRBD2 (7 bases each). The CDR3 loop reads CASSGQGGGYNEQFF. The DNA for the CDR3 is TGTGCCAGCAGTGGTCAGGGGGGGGGATACAATGAGCAGTTCTTC.